These 22 T cell receptor beta chains were all obtained from the same sample, sequenced in a study of blood T cells in healthy people across ages. Alongside a J-beta primer mix, a sample-barcoded 5' primer served in a second PCR lasting roughly 6 to 11 cycles. TCRdb redid the calling of the 5' RACE reads with MiXCR, one entry per CDR3 protein. Of hundreds of thousands of distinct CDR3 sequences listed, less than 45% are singletons. Material for sequencing was blood. These receptors came from an older man in good health.

This chain joins TRBV24-1 and TRBJ2-2, with D tentatively TRBD1 or TRBD2 (5 bases each). V was shortened by 5 bases and J by 7 bases, with 19 bases between the two germline ends. Germline values: CDR1 KGHDR, CDR2 SFDVKD. The CDR3 length is 16 residues. CDR3 nucleotide sequence: TGTGCCACCAGTGGTTGGGCCGGGGCAGACATCGGGGAGCTGTTTTTT. This translates into CATSGWAGADIGELFF.

V usage is TRBV6-2 or TRBV6-3 and J usage is TRBJ2-3, with D uncertain. The V gene lost 8 bases and the J gene lost 5 bases, with 8 bases spanning the gap. CDR1 and CDR2 (germline): MNHEY, SVGEGT. The CDR3 loop spans 11 amino acids. The CDR3 loop reads CASLTRDTQYF. The CDR3, as DNA: TGTGCCAGCCTGACCAGAGATACGCAGTATTTT.

This clonotype was seen a handful of times. This rearrangement joins TRBV20-1 to TRBJ2-7, with TRBD2 identical over 10 bases. The CDR3 is 14 amino acids. The junction had 12 bases not matched to a gene; V was cut back by 6 bases and J by 7 bases. In germline, CDR1 is DFQATT, CDR2 SNEGSKA (reference sequence). CDR3 in amino acids: CSAPGSGRAPEQYF. In nucleotides, the CDR3 is TGCAGTGCGCCAGGGAGCGGGAGGGCCCCTGAGCAGTACTTC.

This chain joins TRBV3-1 and TRBJ2-1; the match to TRBD1 covers 8 bases. Per germline, CDR1 LGHDT and CDR2 YNNKEL (reference sequence). Unmatched junction bases numbered 20, after V lost 4 bases and J lost 6 bases. The CDR3 contains 19 residues. CDR3 DNA sequence: TGTGCCAGCAGCCGCGGAGGACAGGGAGGTCGCGGCAGGCTCAATGAGCAGTTCTTC. Protein product: CASSRGGQGGRGRLNEQFF.

This clonotype came up many times. V usage is TRBV7-8 and J usage is TRBJ2-3; possible D gene TRBD1, 5 bases. The CDR3 contains 17 residues. V gave up 1 base and J gave up 2 bases, with 16 bases separating them. Germline-derived CDR1 and CDR2 are SGHVS and FQNEAQ. The CDR3 bases are TGTGCCAGCAGCTTAGTGGGGTCAGGGTTACACACAGATACGCAGTATTTT. It codes for CASSLVGSGLHTDTQYF.

The chain recombines TRBV20-1 with TRBJ2-6; no reliable D call. The germline gives CDR1 DFQATT, CDR2 SNEGSKA (reference sequence). The CDR3 has 14 amino acids. Trimming stripped 1 base from V and 0 bases from J, with 4 bases between. CDR3 residues: CSARVRSGANVLTF. CDR3 DNA sequence: TGCAGTGCTAGAGTTCGCTCTGGGGCCAACGTCCTGACTTTC.

As DNA, the CDR3 is TGCAGTGCTAGAGATCTCGTTGTCCTGGAGACCCAGTACTTC. Amino acid sequence: CSARDLVVLETQYF. V usage is TRBV20-1 and J usage is TRBJ2-5, with D unclear. Trimming removed 0 bases at V and 5 bases at J, with 13 bases between. The CDR3 is made up of 14 amino acids. Germline loops: CDR1 DFQATT, CDR2 SNEGSKA (reference sequence).

A few counts support this clonotype. The rearrangement joins TRBV7-6 to TRBJ1-2, with 7 positions matching TRBD1. This CDR3 spans 14 amino acids. Germline trimming cut 5 bases from V and 0 bases from J; bases unmatched to any gene: 3. Germline CDR1 and CDR2: SGHVS and FNYEAQ. This CDR3 is CASSPGQTNYGYTF. The DNA of the CDR3 is TGTGCCAGCAGCCCGGGACAGACTAACTATGGCTACACCTTC.

This clonotype was seen more than once but under ten times. V usage is TRBV9 and J usage is TRBJ2-1; the D gene is possibly TRBD2 (6 bases). Germline CDR1 is SGDLS and CDR2 is YYNGEE. The V and J ends lost 0 bases and 3 bases respectively, with 13 bases between them. This CDR3 is 16 amino acids long. CDR3 sequence: CASSVGRGSGYNEQFF. The CDR3 DNA sequence: TGTGCCAGCAGCGTAGGGAGGGGTAGCGGCTACAATGAGCAGTTCTTC. The variable domain in full, completed from reference TRBV9 and TRBJ2-1, reads DSGVTQTPKHLITATGQRVTLRCSPRSGDLSVYWYQQSLDQGLQFLIQYYNGEERAKGNILERFSAQQFPDLHSELNLSSLELGDSALYFCASSVGRGSGYNEQFFGPGTRLTVL.

As to this clonotype: The junction departs from the called germline gene at one end, perhaps through a read error. The V and J genes are TRBV3-1 and TRBJ2-5; 13 bases line up with TRBD2. The J call may be incorrect, as the DNA end agrees better with TRBJ2-7. Germline CDR1 and CDR2: LGHDT and YNNKEL (reference sequence). CDR3 size: 17 residues. CDR3 sequence (DNA): TGTGCCAGCAGCCTCTGGACTAGCGGGAGAGCCTCCGACGAGCAGTACTTC. Its protein is CASSLWTSGRASDEQYF.

The chain employs TRBV7-2 and TRBJ1-1; D call uncertain. V lost 7 bases, J lost 3 bases, and 15 bases lay in between. Germline loops: CDR1 SGHTA, CDR2 FQGNSA. The CDR3 covers 14 residues. The CDR3 loop is CASNHRNRDTEAFF. The CDR3 DNA follows: TGTGCCAGCAACCACCGGAACAGAGACACTGAAGCTTTCTTT.

This clonotype was detected a few times. The J gene is TRBJ2-5, the V gene TRBV13, with D possibly matching TRBD2 (5 bases). Germline CDR1 and CDR2: PRHDT and FYEKMQ (reference sequence). The CDR3 has 14 residues. V was pared by 5 bases and J by 2 bases, with 12 bases between. Here the CDR3 DNA reads TGTGCCAGCAGCAATCCGGACTTACAAGAGACCCAGTACTTC. Its translation: CASSNPDLQETQYF.

The rearrangement uses TRBV9 and TRBJ1-2; D might be TRBD1 (5 bases). This CDR3 contains 15 residues. V was clipped by 4 bases and J by 2 bases, with 15 bases between them. From germline, CDR1 is SGDLS and CDR2 YYNGEE. The CDR3 nucleotides read TGTGCCAGCAGCTCGGCCGGGACCCCCAACTATGGCTACACCTTC. Translating it yields CASSSAGTPNYGYTF.

This clonotype was counted between two and nine times. The rearrangement uses TRBV20-1 and TRBJ1-2; D possibly corresponds to TRBD1 (6 bases). Between the trimmed V and J ends, which lost 3 bases and 8 bases, there was a span of 16 bases. Per the germline V gene, CDR1 is DFQATT and CDR2 is SNEGSKA (reference sequence). The CDR3 spans 13 residues. The CDR3 coding sequence is TGCAGTGCTAGTTTTAACCGGGACACCGGCTACACCTTC. Residues: CSASFNRDTGYTF.

The chain links TRBV6-2 or TRBV6-3 to TRBJ2-1; a weak D match, TRBD2 (6 bases). V lost 2 bases and J 1 base, leaving 18 bases between the germline ends. Per germline, CDR1 MNHEY and CDR2 SVGEGT. The CDR3 consists of 18 residues. CDR3 region: CASSYRPGRGFSYNEQFF. The CDR3 nucleotides read TGTGCCAGCAGTTACCGTCCGGGACGGGGGTTTTCCTACAATGAGCAGTTCTTC.

This clonotype was observed a handful of times. The chain carries TRBV29-1 and TRBJ2-2; 11 bases match TRBD1. The CDR3 is made up of 13 amino acids. Germline V gives CDR1 SQVTM, CDR2 ANQGSEA. The V gene end was trimmed by 7 bases and the J gene end by 7 bases; junction bases not matched to a gene: 5. The CDR3 bases are TGCAGCGCGGACAGGGGGCGCAGCGGGGAGCTGTTTTTT. Translated, it gives CSADRGRSGELFF.

The J gene is TRBJ2-5, the V gene TRBV27, with 10 nucleotides matching TRBD1. Losses at the gene ends were 2 bases for V and 4 bases for J; bases not matched to a gene: 10. This CDR3 is 17 amino acids long. Germline V lookup: CDR1 MNHEY, CDR2 SMNVEV (reference sequence). CDR3 amino acids: CASSLLGQGVKGETQYF. In nucleotides, the CDR3 is TGTGCCAGCAGTTTACTCGGACAGGGGGTAAAAGGAGAGACCCAGTACTTC.

As regards this clonotype: One end of the junction is discordant with germline, which a read error may explain. The CDR3 region is CASSLWNEQFF. CDR3 DNA: TGTGCTAGCAGTTTATGGAATGAGCAGTTCTTC. This rearrangement joins TRBV6-2 or TRBV6-3 to TRBJ2-1, with D unclear. The CDR3 spans 11 residues. CDR1 MNHEY and CDR2 SVGEGT come from the germline V gene.

This chain connects TRBV5-1 to TRBJ2-7; TRBD1 matches at 8 bases. The J segment lost 4 bases and the V segment lost 5 bases, leaving 8 bases of the junction unmatched. CDR3 length: 14 amino acids. Germline-derived CDR1 and CDR2 are SGHRS and YFSETQ. The DNA for the CDR3 is TGCGCCAGCAGGACAGGGGCAGGATCGTACGAGCAGTACTTC. Its protein product is CASRTGAGSYEQYF.

The chain links TRBV5-6 to TRBJ2-1; weak D call: TRBD2 (6 bases). The CDR3 is 17 amino acids. V lost 2 bases to trimming and J lost 4 bases, with 19 bases between them. Germline lookup yields CDR1 SGHDT and CDR2 YYEEEE. CDR3 coding DNA: TGTGCCAGCAGCTTAGCCGGCGGGGCCCTGGGGTACAATGAGCAGTTCTTC. The encoded protein is CASSLAGGALGYNEQFF.

The gene calls are TRBV20-1 and TRBJ1-4, with D possibly being TRBD1 (6 bases). The germline V gene has CDR1 DFQATT and CDR2 SNEGSKA (reference sequence). V was cut by 0 bases and J by 7 bases, with 15 bases left in between. The CDR3 runs 15 residues. The CDR3 protein is CSARDGVGAGEKLFF. CDR3 bases: TGCAGTGCTAGAGATGGGGTGGGGGCTGGTGAAAAACTGTTTTTT.

Comment on this clonotype: One end of the junction varies from germline; a read error may be responsible. The chain uses TRBV5-1 and TRBJ2-5; 8 nucleotides agree with TRBD1. Germline V gene lookup returns CDR1 SGHRS and CDR2 YFSETQ. The CDR3 is 14 amino acids. CDR3: CASSKGQAQETRYF. The CDR3 DNA reads as TGCGCCAGCAGCAAGGGACAGGCCCAAGAGACCCGGTACTTC.